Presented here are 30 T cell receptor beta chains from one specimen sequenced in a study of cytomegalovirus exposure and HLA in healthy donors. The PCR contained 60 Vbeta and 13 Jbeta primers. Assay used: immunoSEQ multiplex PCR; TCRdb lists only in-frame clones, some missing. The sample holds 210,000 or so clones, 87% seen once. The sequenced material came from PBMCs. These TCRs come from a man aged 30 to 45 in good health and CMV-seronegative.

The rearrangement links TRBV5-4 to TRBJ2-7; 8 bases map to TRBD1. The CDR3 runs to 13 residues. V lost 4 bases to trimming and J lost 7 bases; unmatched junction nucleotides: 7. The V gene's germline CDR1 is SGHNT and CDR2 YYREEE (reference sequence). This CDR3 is CASSLGTGLEQYF. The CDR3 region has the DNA TGTGCCAGCAGCCTAGGGACAGGTTTAGAGCAGTACTTC.

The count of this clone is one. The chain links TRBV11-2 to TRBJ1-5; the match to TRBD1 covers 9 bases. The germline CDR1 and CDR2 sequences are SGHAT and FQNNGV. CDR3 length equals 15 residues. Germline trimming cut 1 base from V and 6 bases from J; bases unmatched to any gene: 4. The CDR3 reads CASSLGGTGSQPQHF. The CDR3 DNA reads TGTGCCAGCAGCTTAGGGGGGACAGGGAGTCAGCCCCAGCATTTT.

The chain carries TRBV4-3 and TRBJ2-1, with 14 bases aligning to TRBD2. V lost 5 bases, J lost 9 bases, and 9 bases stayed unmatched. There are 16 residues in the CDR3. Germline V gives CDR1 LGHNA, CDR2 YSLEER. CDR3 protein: CASSAPTSGGASEQFF. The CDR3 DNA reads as TGCGCCAGCAGCGCCCCGACTAGCGGGGGGGCCTCTGAGCAGTTCTTC.

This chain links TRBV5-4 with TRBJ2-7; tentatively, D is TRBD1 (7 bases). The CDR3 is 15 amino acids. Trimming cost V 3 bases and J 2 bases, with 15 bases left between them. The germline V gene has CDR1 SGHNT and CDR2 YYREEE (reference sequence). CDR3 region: CASSWAGQQTYEQYF. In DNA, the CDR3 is TGTGCCAGCAGCTGGGCGGGACAGCAGACCTACGAGCAGTACTTC.

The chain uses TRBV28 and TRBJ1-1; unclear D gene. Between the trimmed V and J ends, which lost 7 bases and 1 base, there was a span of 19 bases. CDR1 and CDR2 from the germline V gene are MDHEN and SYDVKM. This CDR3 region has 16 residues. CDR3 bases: TGTGCCAGCATATTTGGAGAACGCCACTCGAACACTGAAGCTTTCTTT. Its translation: CASIFGERHSNTEAFF.

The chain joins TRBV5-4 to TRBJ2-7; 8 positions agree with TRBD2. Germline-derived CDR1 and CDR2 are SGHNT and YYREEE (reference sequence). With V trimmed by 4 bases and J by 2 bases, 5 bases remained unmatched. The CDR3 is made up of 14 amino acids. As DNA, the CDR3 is TGTGCCAGCAGCCAGGGACTAGTCACCTACGAGCAGTACTTC. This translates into CASSQGLVTYEQYF.

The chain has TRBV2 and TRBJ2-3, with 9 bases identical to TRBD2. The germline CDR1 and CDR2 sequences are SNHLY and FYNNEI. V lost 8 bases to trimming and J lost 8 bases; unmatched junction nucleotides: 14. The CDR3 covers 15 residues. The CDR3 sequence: CASGGAGGGRGTQYF. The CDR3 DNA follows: TGTGCCAGCGGGGGAGCGGGAGGAGGACGGGGTACGCAGTATTTT.

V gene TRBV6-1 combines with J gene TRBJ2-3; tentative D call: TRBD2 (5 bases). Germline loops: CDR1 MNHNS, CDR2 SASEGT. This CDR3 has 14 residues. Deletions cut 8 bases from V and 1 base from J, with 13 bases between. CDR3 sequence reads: CASSDGVGTDTQYF. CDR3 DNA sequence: TGTGCCAGCTCTGACGGGGTGGGCACAGATACGCAGTATTTT.

The CDR3 is CSVEDPRDRGDTQYF. The CDR3 nucleotides are TGCAGCGTTGAAGATCCCCGGGACAGGGGAGATACGCAGTATTTT. This chain uses TRBV29-1 with TRBJ2-3; TRBD1 agrees at 10 bases. The CDR3 totals 15 residues. V trimming: 0 bases; J trimming: 5 bases; junction bases outside the gene matches: 5. Germline V gene sequence: CDR1 SQVTM, CDR2 ANQGSEA.

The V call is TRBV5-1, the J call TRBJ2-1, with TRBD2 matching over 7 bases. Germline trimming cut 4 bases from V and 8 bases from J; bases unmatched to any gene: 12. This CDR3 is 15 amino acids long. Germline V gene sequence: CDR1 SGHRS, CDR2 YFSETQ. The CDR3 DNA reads TGCGCCAGCAGCAACCCCTTGGCGGGAGCTCATGAGCAGTTCTTC. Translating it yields CASSNPLAGAHEQFF.

This chain's CDR3 is CATSSLIQGIATGELFF. DNA for the CDR3: TGTGCCACCAGCAGTCTCATACAGGGGATCGCGACCGGGGAGCTGTTTTTT. The V call is TRBV15, the J call TRBJ2-2, with 7 positions matching TRBD1. The CDR3 totals 17 residues. Germline assignment: CDR1 LNHNV and CDR2 YYDKDF (reference sequence). V lost 3 bases, J lost 5 bases, and 12 bases stayed unmatched.

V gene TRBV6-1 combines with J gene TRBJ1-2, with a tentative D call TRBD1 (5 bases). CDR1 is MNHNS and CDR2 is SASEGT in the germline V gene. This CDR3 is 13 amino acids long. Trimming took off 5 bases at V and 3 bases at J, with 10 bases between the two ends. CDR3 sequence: CASSPQGYYGYTF. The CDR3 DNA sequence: TGTGCCAGCAGTCCTCAGGGATACTATGGCTACACCTTC.

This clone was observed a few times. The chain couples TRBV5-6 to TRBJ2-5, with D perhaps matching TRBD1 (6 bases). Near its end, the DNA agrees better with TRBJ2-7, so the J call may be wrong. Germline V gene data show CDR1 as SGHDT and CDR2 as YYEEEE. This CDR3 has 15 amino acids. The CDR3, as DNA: TGTGCCAGCAGCTTGATACAGGGAAGCTCCTACGAGCAGTACTTC. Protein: CASSLIQGSSYEQYF.

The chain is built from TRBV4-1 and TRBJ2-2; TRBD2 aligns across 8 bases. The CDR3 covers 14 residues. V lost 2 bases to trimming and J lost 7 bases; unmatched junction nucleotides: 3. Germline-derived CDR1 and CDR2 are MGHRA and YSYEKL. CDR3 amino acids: CASSQRGGYGELFF. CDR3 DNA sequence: TGCGCCAGCAGCCAACGCGGGGGGTACGGGGAGCTGTTTTTT.

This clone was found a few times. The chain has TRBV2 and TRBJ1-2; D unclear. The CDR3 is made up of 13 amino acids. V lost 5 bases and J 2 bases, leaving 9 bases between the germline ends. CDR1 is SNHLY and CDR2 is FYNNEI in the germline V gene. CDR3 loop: CASSRQANYGYTF. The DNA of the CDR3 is TGTGCCAGCAGTCGGCAGGCGAACTATGGCTACACCTTC.

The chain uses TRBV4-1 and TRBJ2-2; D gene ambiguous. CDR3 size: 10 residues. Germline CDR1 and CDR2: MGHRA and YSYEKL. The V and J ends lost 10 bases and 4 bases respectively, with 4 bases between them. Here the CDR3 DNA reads TGCGCCACCGGCACCGGGGAGCTGTTTTTT. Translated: CATGTGELFF.

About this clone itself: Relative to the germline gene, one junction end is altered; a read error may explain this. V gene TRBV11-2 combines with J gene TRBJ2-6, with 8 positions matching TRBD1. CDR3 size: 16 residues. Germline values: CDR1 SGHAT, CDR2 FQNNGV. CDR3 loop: CASSARTGSGANGLTF. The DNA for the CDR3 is TGTGCCAGCAGCGCCAGGACAGGGTCCGGGGCCAACGGCCTGACTTTC.

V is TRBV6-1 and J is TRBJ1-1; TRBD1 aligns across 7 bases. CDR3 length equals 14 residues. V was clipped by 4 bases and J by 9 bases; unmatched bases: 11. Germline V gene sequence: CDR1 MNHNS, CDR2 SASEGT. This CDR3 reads CASSGGTDPRKAFF. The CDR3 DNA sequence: TGTGCCAGCAGTGGAGGGACAGACCCTCGGAAAGCTTTCTTT.

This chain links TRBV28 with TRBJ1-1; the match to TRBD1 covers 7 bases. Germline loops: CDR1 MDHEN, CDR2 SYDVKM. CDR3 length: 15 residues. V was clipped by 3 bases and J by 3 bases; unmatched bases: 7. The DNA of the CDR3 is TGTGCCAGCAGTTTCCCCCAGGGGGTCCACACTGAAGCTTTCTTT. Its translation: CASSFPQGVHTEAFF.

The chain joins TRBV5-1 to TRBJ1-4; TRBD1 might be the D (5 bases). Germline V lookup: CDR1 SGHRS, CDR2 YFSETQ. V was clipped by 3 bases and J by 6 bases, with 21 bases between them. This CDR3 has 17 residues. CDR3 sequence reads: CASSSGLGTDPYEKLFF. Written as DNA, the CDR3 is TGCGCCAGCAGCTCGGGGCTTGGGACTGACCCCTATGAAAAACTGTTTTTT.

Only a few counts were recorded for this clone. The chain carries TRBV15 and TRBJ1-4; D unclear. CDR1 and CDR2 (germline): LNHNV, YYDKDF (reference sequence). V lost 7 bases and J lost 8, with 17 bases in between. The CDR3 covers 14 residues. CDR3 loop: CATNPVGMEEKLFF. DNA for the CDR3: TGTGCCACCAACCCGGTCGGGATGGAGGAAAAACTGTTTTTT.

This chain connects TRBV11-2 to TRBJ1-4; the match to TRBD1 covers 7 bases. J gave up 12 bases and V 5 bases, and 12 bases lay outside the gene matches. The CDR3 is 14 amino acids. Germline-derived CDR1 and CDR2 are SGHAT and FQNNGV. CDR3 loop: CASSLTPGGRELFF. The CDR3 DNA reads TGTGCCAGCAGCCTAACACCAGGGGGACGAGAACTGTTTTTT.

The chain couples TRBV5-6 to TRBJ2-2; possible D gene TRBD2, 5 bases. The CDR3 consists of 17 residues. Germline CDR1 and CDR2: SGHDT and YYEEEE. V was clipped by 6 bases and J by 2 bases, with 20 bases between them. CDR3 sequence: CASTSHARTGNTGELFF. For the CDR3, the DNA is TGTGCCAGCACCTCCCACGCTAGGACGGGAAACACCGGGGAGCTGTTTTTT.

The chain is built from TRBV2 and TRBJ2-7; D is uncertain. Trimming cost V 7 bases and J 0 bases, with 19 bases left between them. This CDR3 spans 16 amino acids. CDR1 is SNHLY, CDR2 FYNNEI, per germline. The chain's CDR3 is CASTGSASAISYEQYF. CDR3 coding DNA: TGTGCCAGCACCGGGTCTGCGTCCGCGATCTCCTACGAGCAGTACTTC.

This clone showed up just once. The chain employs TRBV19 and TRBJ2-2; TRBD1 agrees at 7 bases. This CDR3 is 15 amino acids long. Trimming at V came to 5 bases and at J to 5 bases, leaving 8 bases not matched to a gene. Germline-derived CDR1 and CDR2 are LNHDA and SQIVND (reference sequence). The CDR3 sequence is CASSPRKGQTGELFF. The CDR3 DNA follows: TGTGCCAGTAGTCCACGCAAGGGACAGACCGGGGAGCTGTTTTTT.

The CDR3 spells CASSVGGRVGGYGYTF. CDR3 sequence (DNA): TGTGCCAGCAGCGTAGGGGGGAGGGTCGGGGGCTATGGCTACACCTTC. The V gene is TRBV9, the J gene TRBJ1-2, with D perhaps matching TRBD1 (5 bases). The CDR3 covers 16 residues. V gave up 0 bases and J gave up 4 bases, with 16 bases separating them. Looked up from germline, CDR1 is SGDLS and CDR2 is YYNGEE.

Written as DNA, the CDR3 is TGTGCCTGGACCCGGGACAGGGTAGCGGGGGAGACCCAGTACTTC. Encoded protein: CAWTRDRVAGETQYF. The rearrangement uses TRBV30 and TRBJ2-5; tentative D call: TRBD1 (9 bases). Germline V gene data show CDR1 as GTSNPN and CDR2 as SVGIG (reference sequence). Trimming pared 4 bases from V and 5 bases from J, leaving 20 bases between. The CDR3 loop spans 15 amino acids. Drawing the rest from reference TRBV30 and TRBJ2-5, the complete variable domain is SQTIHQWPATLVQPVGSPLSLECTVEGTSNPNLYWYRQAAGRGLQLLFYSVGIGQISSEVPQNLSASRPQDRQFILSSKKLLLSDSGFYLCAWTRDRVAGETQYFGPGTRLLVL.

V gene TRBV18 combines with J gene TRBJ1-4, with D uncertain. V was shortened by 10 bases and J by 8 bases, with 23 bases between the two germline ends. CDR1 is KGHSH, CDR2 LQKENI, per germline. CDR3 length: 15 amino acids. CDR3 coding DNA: TGTGCCACCCAAAGATCGGTCGGGGAGGGCGAAAAACTGTTTTTT. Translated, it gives CATQRSVGEGEKLFF.

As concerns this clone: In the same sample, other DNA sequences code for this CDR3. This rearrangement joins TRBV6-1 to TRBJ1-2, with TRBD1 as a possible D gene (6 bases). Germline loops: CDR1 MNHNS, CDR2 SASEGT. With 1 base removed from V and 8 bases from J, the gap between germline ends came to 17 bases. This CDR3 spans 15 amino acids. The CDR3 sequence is CASSEVGGLLWGYTF. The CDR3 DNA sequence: TGTGCCAGCAGTGAAGTCGGGGGGCTACTATGGGGCTACACCTTC.

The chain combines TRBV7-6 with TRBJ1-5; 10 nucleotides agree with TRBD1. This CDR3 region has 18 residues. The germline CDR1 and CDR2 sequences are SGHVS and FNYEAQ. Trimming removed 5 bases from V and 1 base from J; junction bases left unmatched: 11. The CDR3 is CASSPPTGGAESNQPQHF. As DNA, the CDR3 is TGTGCCAGCAGCCCACCGACAGGGGGCGCGGAGAGCAATCAGCCCCAGCATTTT.